This TCR beta chain was identified during a study of ipilimumab plus nivolumab after autologous stem cell transplantation. V was trimmed by 2 bases and J by 6 bases, leaving 5 bases between them. Looked up from germline, CDR1 is LGHNA and CDR2 is YNFKEQ. This CDR3 comprises 12 residues. Sequencing was performed with immunoSEQ multiplex PCR; in TCRdb, only in-frame clones are kept and a portion is missing. The top ten hold more than 2% of the sample, which has about 83,000 clones, 83% seen once. Checkpoint therapy with ipilimumab 1 mg/kg began 14 to 28 days after transplant. Dosing: nivolumab 3 mg/kg IV, weeks 1, 4, 7, 10, then every two weeks to week 26.

The sequence was collected from a male donor with diffuse large B-cell lymphoma. The rearrangement uses TRBV4-2 and TRBJ2-1; D not resolved. Sequencing was performed on PBMCs, taken in a trial of ipilimumab plus nivolumab as post-transplant consolidation. The chain's CDR3 is CASSQHVNEQFF. CDR3 nucleotide sequence: TGTGCCAGCAGCCAACACGTCAATGAGCAGTTCTTC.